These 28 T cell receptor beta chains were sequenced from one sample in a study of blood T cells in healthy people across ages. The second PCR ran about 6 to 11 cycles with a sample-barcoded 5' primer and J-beta primers. TCRdb reanalysed the 5' RACE reads using MiXCR and keeps one entry per CDR3 protein. The table shows 720,000 or so distinct CDR3 sequences, with less than 45% occurring only once. Sequenced sample: blood. The source of these receptors is a man older than 75 in good health.

This chain joins TRBV7-9 and TRBJ2-1; the D gene is possibly TRBD2 (6 bases). The CDR3 runs to 15 residues. Germline CDR1 and CDR2: SEHNR and FQNEAQ (reference sequence). Deletions cut 5 bases from V and 8 bases from J, with 19 bases between. CDR3 loop: CASSPRRGQHDEQFF. The DNA for the CDR3 is TGTGCCAGCAGCCCCAGGAGGGGCCAACACGATGAGCAGTTCTTC.

The genes are TRBV24-1 and TRBJ1-5; D is unresolved. The V gene lost 3 bases and the J gene lost 4 bases, with 9 bases spanning the gap. Germline V CDR1 and CDR2: KGHDR, SFDVKD. The CDR3 contains 14 residues. CDR3 bases: TGTGCCACCAGTGATAGTTGGGGAAATCAGCCCCAGCATTTT. Residues: CATSDSWGNQPQHF.

This clonotype was detected many times. J is TRBJ2-2 and V is TRBV7-9; possible D gene TRBD1, 7 bases. V lost 5 bases, J lost 6 bases, and 19 bases lay in between. The CDR3 loop spans 16 amino acids. Germline assignment: CDR1 SEHNR and CDR2 FQNEAQ (reference sequence). CDR3 sequence reads: CASSKAGLGGPGELFF. The CDR3 bases are TGTGCCAGCAGCAAAGCGGGCCTAGGGGGCCCCGGGGAGCTGTTTTTT.

The chain links TRBV29-1 to TRBJ2-3; maybe TRBD1 (6 bases). Per germline, CDR1 SQVTM and CDR2 ANQGSEA. The CDR3 has 12 residues. The V and J ends lost 5 bases and 6 bases respectively, with 12 bases between them. In nucleotides, the CDR3 is TGCAGCGTTTTAGGACAGAGGGATACGCAGTATTTT. Protein sequence: CSVLGQRDTQYF.

The rearrangement joins TRBV5-1 to TRBJ2-1; TRBD1 agrees at 7 bases. Germline values: CDR1 SGHRS, CDR2 YFSETQ. The CDR3 totals 15 residues. The J segment lost 7 bases and the V segment lost 1 base, leaving 8 bases of the junction unmatched. CDR3 nucleotide sequence: TGCGCCAGCAGCTTGTGGGACAGAACCTTGAATGAGCAGTTCTTC. Its protein is CASSLWDRTLNEQFF.

This sequence joins TRBV27 and TRBJ1-2, with D unclear. Germline loops: CDR1 MNHEY, CDR2 SMNVEV (reference sequence). The V and J ends lost 3 bases and 1 base respectively, with 6 bases between them. The CDR3 runs to 13 residues. This CDR3 reads CASSLHSNYGYTF. CDR3 DNA: TGTGCCAGCAGTTTGCACAGTAACTATGGCTACACCTTC.

This clonotype occurred a few times. A much larger clone lies one base from this, so it may be a read error. The chain combines TRBV5-5 with TRBJ2-5; unclear D gene. The V gene lost 6 bases and the J gene lost 1 base, with 4 bases spanning the gap. Germline CDR1 is SGHKS and CDR2 is YYEKEE (reference sequence). This CDR3 is 11 amino acids long. The CDR3 is CASIIQETQYF. CDR3 nucleotide sequence: TGTGCCAGCATCATCCAAGAGACCCAGTACTTC.

The chain joins TRBV30 to TRBJ1-2, with TRBD1 matching 9 bases. The CDR3 has 12 residues. V trimming: 6 bases; J trimming: 4 bases; junction bases outside the gene matches: 3. Per germline, CDR1 GTSNPN and CDR2 SVGIG (reference sequence). CDR3 amino acids: CACPGQGYGYTF. For the CDR3, the DNA is TGTGCCTGTCCGGGACAGGGCTATGGCTACACCTTC.

J is TRBJ2-7 and V is TRBV2; D gene ambiguous. This CDR3 has 11 amino acids. Germline V lookup: CDR1 SNHLY, CDR2 FYNNEI. V shed 8 bases and J shed 0 bases, with 5 bases lying between them. The CDR3 spells CASPVSYEQYF. The CDR3 region has the DNA TGTGCCAGCCCGGTCTCCTACGAGCAGTACTTC.

This clonotype was found a few times. This sequence joins TRBV5-1 and TRBJ2-3, with 9 nucleotides matching TRBD2. J was trimmed by 5 bases and V by 2 bases; bases with no gene match: 6. Germline V gene data show CDR1 as SGHRS and CDR2 as YFSETQ. The length of the CDR3 is 15 residues. The CDR3, as DNA: TGCGCCAGCAGCTTTTCTAGCGGGGAGCTAGATACGCAGTATTTT. It translates to CASSFSSGELDTQYF.

A word on this clonotype: Since a much larger clone is just one base distant, this may be a read error. The CDR3 loop reads CSAARTDTQYF. Written as DNA, the CDR3 is TGCAGCGCTGCCCGCACAGATACGCAGTATTTT. The gene calls are TRBV29-1 and TRBJ2-3; D is unresolved. This CDR3 is 11 amino acids long. Trimming left V 7 bases short and J 1 base short, with 6 bases between. Germline loops: CDR1 SQVTM, CDR2 ANQGSEA.

The V and J genes are TRBV20-1 and TRBJ2-4, with no clear D. With 0 bases removed from V and 0 bases from J, the gap between germline ends came to 6 bases. CDR1 is DFQATT and CDR2 is SNEGSKA in the germline V gene (reference sequence). The length of the CDR3 is 14 residues. CDR3 coding DNA: TGCAGTGCTAGAGATGGGGTAGCCAAAAACATTCAGTACTTC. This codes for CSARDGVAKNIQYF.

This chain connects TRBV9 to TRBJ2-5, with a weak D call TRBD2 (6 bases). Near its end, the DNA agrees better with TRBJ2-1, so the J call may be wrong. The CDR3 is 16 amino acids. Germline values: CDR1 SGDLS, CDR2 YYNGEE. The CDR3 region is CASSHGPGESQETQFF. As DNA, the CDR3 is TGTGCCAGCAGCCATGGACCGGGGGAGTCTCAAGAGACCCAGTTCTTC.

This clonotype was seen a handful of times. The genes are TRBV20-1 and TRBJ2-7, with TRBD1 matching over 7 bases. This CDR3 contains 11 residues. Germline V gene data show CDR1 as DFQATT and CDR2 as SNEGSKA (reference sequence). The trim removed 5 bases at V and 5 bases at J, leaving 3 bases unmatched. Here the CDR3 reads CSAYGQDEQYF. CDR3 coding DNA: TGCAGTGCTTACGGACAGGACGAGCAGTACTTC.

This clonotype appeared once. The rearrangement uses TRBV12-3 or TRBV12-4 and TRBJ2-3; D perhaps matches TRBD2 (5 bases). The germline V and J ends were trimmed by 2 bases and 3 bases, with 12 bases remaining between them. The CDR3 totals 15 residues. CDR3 residues: CASSLIRGMTDTQYF. For the CDR3, the DNA is TGTGCCAGCAGTTTAATTCGGGGTATGACAGATACGCAGTATTTT.

This chain links TRBV28 with TRBJ2-2; 10 bases fit TRBD1. Germline CDR1 MDHEN, CDR2 SYDVKM. V lost 5 bases to trimming and J lost 7 bases; unmatched junction nucleotides: 4. The CDR3 is 14 residues long. The CDR3 coding sequence is TGTGCCAGCAGTCGGACAGGGGGATTCGGGGAGCTGTTTTTT. Its translation: CASSRTGGFGELFF.

This clonotype was seen a handful of times. The V gene is TRBV7-2, the J gene TRBJ2-5; 10 bases map to TRBD2. The CDR3 has 15 amino acids. The J segment lost 5 bases and the V segment lost 5 bases, leaving 8 bases of the junction unmatched. CDR1 and CDR2 (germline): SGHTA, FQGNSA. The DNA for the CDR3 is TGTGCCAGCAGCACCCAGCGGGGGGGTTTTGAGACCCAGTACTTC. This translates into CASSTQRGGFETQYF.

This clonotype has only one observation. The CDR3 nucleotides are TGTGCCAGCAGTGATCTTGAGGCGGGGCTAATCAGGCCCCTCGAGCAGTACTTC. Encoded protein: CASSDLEAGLIRPLEQYF. The gene calls are TRBV7-8 and TRBJ2-7; D perhaps matches TRBD2 (6 bases). Trimming shortened V by 6 bases and J by 6 bases, and 30 bases separated the two germline ends. The length of the CDR3 is 18 residues. From germline, CDR1 is SGHVS and CDR2 FQNEAQ.

This chain joins TRBV3-1 and TRBJ1-3; tentative D call: TRBD1 (5 bases). The CDR3 is made up of 17 amino acids. Trimming took off 2 bases at V and 2 bases at J, with 16 bases between the two ends. The germline V gene encodes CDR1 LGHDT and CDR2 YNNKEL (reference sequence). The CDR3 is CASSQSVGTAPGNTIYF. The CDR3 nucleotides read TGTGCCAGCAGCCAAAGTGTGGGGACGGCTCCTGGAAACACCATATATTTT.

J is TRBJ2-2 and V is TRBV7-7; possibly TRBD1 for D (6 bases). There are 14 residues in the CDR3. The germline V gene encodes CDR1 SSHAT and CDR2 FNYEAQ (reference sequence). Trimming shortened V by 3 bases and J by 6 bases, and 11 bases separated the two germline ends. The CDR3 is CASSFTGTAGELFF. CDR3 in DNA: TGTGCCAGCAGCTTTACAGGGACCGCCGGGGAGCTGTTTTTT.

This chain connects TRBV6-5 to TRBJ2-7; D is uncertain. CDR1 and CDR2 from the germline V gene are MNHEY and SVGAGI. The CDR3 totals 15 residues. The germline V and J ends were trimmed by 2 bases and 2 bases, with 13 bases remaining between them. CDR3 sequence: CASSYRVIGAYEQYF. The CDR3 DNA reads as TGTGCCAGCAGTTACAGGGTTATCGGCGCCTACGAGCAGTACTTC.

CDR3 nucleotide sequence: TGCGCCAGCAGGACTAGCGGGGGCGACCCCGAGCAGTATTTT. Its protein product is CASRTSGGDPEQYF. The rearrangement uses TRBV5-1 and TRBJ2-3; 12 positions match TRBD2. From germline, CDR1 is SGHRS and CDR2 YFSETQ. Trimming at V came to 5 bases and at J to 11 bases, leaving 9 bases not matched to a gene. This CDR3 has 14 residues.

The chain carries TRBV5-1 and TRBJ2-2; 10 nucleotides align to TRBD1. Trimming cost V 0 bases and J 3 bases; bases outside gene matches: 8. The CDR3 covers 18 residues. Per germline, CDR1 SGHRS and CDR2 YFSETQ. CDR3 nucleotide sequence: TGCGCCAGCAGCTTGGCGCCGACAGGGGGCTTTGACACCGGGGAGCTGTTTTTT. Translation gives CASSLAPTGGFDTGELFF.

V gene TRBV27 combines with J gene TRBJ2-3; the D gene is possibly TRBD1 (6 bases). With 1 base removed from V and 0 bases from J, the gap between germline ends came to 20 bases. This CDR3 has 19 residues. CDR1 is MNHEY, CDR2 SMNVEV, per germline (reference sequence). The CDR3 sequence: CASSLLGGFRSPSTDTQYF. CDR3 coding DNA: TGTGCCAGCAGTTTATTAGGGGGTTTCAGGTCGCCTAGCACAGATACGCAGTATTTT.

This clonotype was seen only a few times. This chain uses TRBV29-1 with TRBJ2-1, with a weak D call TRBD1 (5 bases). Near its end, the DNA agrees better with TRBJ2-7, so the J call may be wrong. CDR1 SQVTM and CDR2 ANQGSEA come from the germline V gene. CDR3 length: 15 residues. CDR3 coding DNA: TGCAGCGCCCGACGACGACAGAGCTCCTACAATGAGCAGTACTTC. It is translated as CSARRRQSSYNEQYF.

This clonotype has only a few counts. The junction differs from germline at one of its ends, possibly a read error. This rearrangement joins TRBV7-2 to TRBJ1-1, with D tentatively TRBD1 (6 bases). Germline assignment: CDR1 SGHTA and CDR2 FQGNSA. The CDR3 extends over 15 amino acids. The CDR3 DNA reads as TGTGCCAGCAGCGACGCCTACAGGGTGAACACTGAAGCTTTATTT. It codes for CASSDAYRVNTEALF.

This clonotype has more than one count but fewer than ten. This chain links TRBV7-2 with TRBJ2-5, with 7 positions matching TRBD1. V lost 4 bases and J lost 0; bases outside the gene matches: 2. CDR1 is SGHTA and CDR2 is FQGNSA in the germline V gene. The CDR3 spans 14 residues. The CDR3 spells CASSWDSHQETQYF. The CDR3 DNA is TGTGCCAGCAGCTGGGACAGCCACCAAGAGACCCAGTACTTC.

J is TRBJ1-1 and V is TRBV5-4; D perhaps matches TRBD1 (6 bases). The germline V gene has CDR1 SGHNT and CDR2 YYREEE (reference sequence). The V end was cut by 5 bases, the J end by 3 bases, with 14 bases between. This CDR3 has 14 residues. CDR3 sequence reads: CASRPGGRDTEAFF. The CDR3 coding sequence is TGTGCCAGCAGACCGGGGGGGCGCGACACTGAAGCTTTCTTT.